The table lists the clone carrying this T cell receptor (beta chain) with a few counts. Tagging with unique molecular identifiers was applied to individual cDNA molecules. TCRdb reprocessed the 5' RACE reads via MiXCR and lists one record per CDR3 protein. The sample lists about 80,000 distinct CDR3 sequences, approximately 10% occurring once. The sample comes from a study of early T cells in non-severe SARS-CoV-2 infection. With 5 bases clipped from V and 1 base from J, the junction kept 7 bases outside the gene matches. CDR3 length: 16 residues. This TCR was sampled from an adult who was a healthcare worker with PCR-confirmed SARS-CoV-2 infection or an uninfected control (not recorded which). Sequenced material: whole blood. J is TRBJ2-3 and V is TRBV12-3 or TRBV12-4, with 9 bases identical to TRBD2. CDR3 loop: CASSPRASGGTDTQYF. The DNA for the CDR3 is TGTGCCAGCAGTCCCCGAGCTAGCGGGGGCACAGATACGCAGTATTTT.